One and the same sample provided the 26 T cell receptor beta chains below, sequenced in a study of radiotherapy plus CTLA-4 blockade in lung cancer. The protocol was immunoSEQ multiplex PCR, while the TCRdb copy is restricted to in-frame clones and leaves out a portion. The table lists about 46,000 clones, 75% to 80% of them singletons. Sequenced here: peripheral blood, sampled from a patient treated with radiotherapy plus ipilimumab. These receptors were obtained from a human donor with non-small cell lung cancer whose response to radiotherapy plus ipilimumab could not be evaluated.

The J gene is TRBJ2-7, the V gene TRBV9, with TRBD2 matching 8 bases. After removal of 4 bases from V and 3 bases from J, the junction contained 9 bases not matched to a gene. Germline V gene data show CDR1 as SGDLS and CDR2 as YYNGEE. The CDR3 spans 15 residues. The CDR3 coding sequence is TGTGCCAGCAGCCCTTCCGGGGGGGCCCTCTACGAGCAGTACTTC. This translates into CASSPSGGALYEQYF.

This clone is a singleton in its sample. The CDR3 bases are TGTGCCAGCAGCGGACCATTTAGCGGGAGGGCCTTGGCCGGGGAGCTGTTTTTT. Protein sequence: CASSGPFSGRALAGELFF. The genes are TRBV9 and TRBJ2-2, with 11 bases fitting TRBD2. The CDR3 totals 18 residues. The germline V gene has CDR1 SGDLS and CDR2 YYNGEE. Trimming at V came to 3 bases and at J to 6 bases, leaving 13 bases not matched to a gene.

This chain's CDR3 is CAWSPGTDTQYF. DNA of the CDR3: TGTGCCTGGAGTCCGGGGACAGATACGCAGTATTTT. This chain links TRBV30 with TRBJ2-3; a weak D match, TRBD2 (5 bases). The germline V gene encodes CDR1 GTSNPN and CDR2 SVGIG (reference sequence). The CDR3 runs 12 residues. Trimming left V 2 bases short and J 3 bases short, with 6 bases between. Supplemented by reference TRBV30 and TRBJ2-3, the full variable domain reads SQTIHQWPATLVQPVGSPLSLECTVEGTSNPNLYWYRQAAGRGLQLLFYSVGIGQISSEVPQNLSASRPQDRQFILSSKKLLLSDSGFYLCAWSPGTDTQYFGPGTRLTVL.

CDR3 protein: CASSPPGQGEKLFF. CDR3 bases: TGCGCCAGCAGCCCACCGGGACAAGGGGAAAAACTGTTTTTT. The V and J genes are TRBV5-1 and TRBJ1-4; tentatively, D is TRBD1 (6 bases). This CDR3 has 14 amino acids. Germline V gives CDR1 SGHRS, CDR2 YFSETQ. Trimming removed 4 bases from V and 8 bases from J, with 15 bases in between.

The V call is TRBV29-1, the J call TRBJ2-1, with 9 bases fitting TRBD1. The CDR3 runs to 15 residues. The V and J ends lost 7 bases and 2 bases, in that order; junction bases with no gene match: 9. Germline lookup yields CDR1 SQVTM and CDR2 ANQGSEA. In DNA, the CDR3 is TGCAGCGCCGAACAGGGGGCAGGCACCTACAATGAGCAGTTCTTC. This sequence encodes CSAEQGAGTYNEQFF.

The J gene is TRBJ2-3, the V gene TRBV6-1; weak D call: TRBD2 (6 bases). The CDR3 runs to 16 residues. V lost 2 bases and J 3 bases, leaving 15 bases between the germline ends. Germline V lookup: CDR1 MNHNS, CDR2 SASEGT. CDR3 residues: CASSEFGGSTTDTQYF. The DNA of the CDR3 is TGTGCCAGCAGTGAATTTGGGGGGTCAACGACAGATACGCAGTATTTT.

CDR3 in DNA: TGCGCCAGCAGCCCCGAGGGAGGGCGATACACTGAAGCTTTCTTT. The encoded protein is CASSPEGGRYTEAFF. The V call is TRBV5-1, the J call TRBJ1-1; D not certain. CDR1 is SGHRS and CDR2 is YFSETQ in the germline V gene. Trimming shortened V by 4 bases and J by 3 bases, and 16 bases separated the two germline ends. The CDR3 length is 15 residues.

The chain uses TRBV28 and TRBJ1-2, with TRBD1 identical over 7 bases. The CDR3 consists of 14 residues. V shed 6 bases, J shed 2 bases, and the junction held 6 bases outside the gene matches. The germline gives CDR1 MDHEN, CDR2 SYDVKM. CDR3: CASSPTGVNYGYTF. The CDR3 DNA is TGTGCCAGCAGCCCTACAGGGGTAAACTATGGCTACACCTTC.

The genes are TRBV11-2 and TRBJ2-1; D gene ambiguous. V was shortened by 1 base and J by 1 base, with 8 bases between the two germline ends. Germline values: CDR1 SGHAT, CDR2 FQNNGV. This CDR3 is built from 15 residues. The CDR3 coding sequence is TGTGCCAGCAGCTTAGTAAGCTGGTCCTACAATGAGCAGTTCTTC. Translated: CASSLVSWSYNEQFF.

CDR3 region: CASSLGGNEQFF. DNA of the CDR3: TGTGCCAGTAGTCTCGGAGGGAATGAGCAGTTCTTC. The chain recombines TRBV19 with TRBJ2-1, with a tentative D call TRBD2 (6 bases). Germline CDR1 reads LNHDA; CDR2 reads SQIVND (reference sequence). Trimming took off 5 bases at V and 7 bases at J, with 9 bases between the two ends. The length of the CDR3 is 12 residues.

V usage is TRBV4-2 and J usage is TRBJ2-1; 7 bases are shared with TRBD2. The junction had 7 bases not matched to a gene; V was cut back by 3 bases and J by 8 bases. Looked up from germline, CDR1 is LGHNA and CDR2 is YNFKEQ. This CDR3 contains 14 residues. The DNA of the CDR3 is TGTGCCAGCAGCCATGAGCGGGAAGCCGATGAGCAGTTCTTC. It yields the protein CASSHEREADEQFF.

The rearrangement uses TRBV18 and TRBJ1-1; D is ambiguous. This CDR3 comprises 14 residues. The ends were cut back, 6 bases at V and 2 bases at J, with 13 bases in the middle. CDR1 is KGHSH and CDR2 is LQKENI in the germline V gene. The CDR3 reads CASSPEVPNTEAFF. The CDR3 DNA sequence: TGTGCCAGCTCCCCCGAGGTGCCTAACACTGAAGCTTTCTTT.

The rearrangement joins TRBV9 to TRBJ1-2; maybe TRBD1 (6 bases). The CDR3 runs to 15 residues. With 6 bases removed from V and 2 bases from J, the gap between germline ends came to 17 bases. CDR1 and CDR2 from the germline V gene are SGDLS and YYNGEE. The CDR3 here is CASTRNRVGNYGYTF. The CDR3 DNA reads TGTGCCAGCACCCGAAACAGGGTCGGGAACTATGGCTACACCTTC.

This clone was picked up a small number of times. This chain joins TRBV7-9 and TRBJ1-1, with TRBD1 identical over 9 bases. The length of the CDR3 is 16 residues. The germline gives CDR1 SEHNR, CDR2 FQNEAQ (reference sequence). The trim removed 5 bases at V and 3 bases at J, leaving 10 bases unmatched. In nucleotides, the CDR3 is TGTGCCAGCAGCCTACGGACAGGGGAGGGGGACACTGAAGCTTTCTTT. Protein product: CASSLRTGEGDTEAFF. Full variable domain (remainder filled in from reference TRBV7-9 and TRBJ1-1): DTGVSQNPRHKITKRGQNVTFRCDPISEHNRLYWYRQTLGQGPEFLTYFQNEAQLEKSRLLSDRFSAERPKGSFSTLEIQRTEQGDSAMYLCASSLRTGEGDTEAFFGQGTRLTVV.

The chain has TRBV5-4 and TRBJ1-2, with D possibly matching TRBD1 (6 bases). The CDR3 contains 13 residues. The V gene's germline CDR1 is SGHNT and CDR2 YYREEE (reference sequence). The V end lost 6 bases, the J end lost 8 bases, and 17 bases lay between the germline ends. Here the CDR3 reads CASTDRGGRGYTF. The CDR3 DNA sequence: TGTGCCAGCACCGACCGCGGGGGCCGAGGCTACACCTTC.

This clone showed up just a few times. The chain joins TRBV4-1 to TRBJ2-1, with TRBD2 matching 8 bases. The CDR3 is 16 amino acids. The junction had 14 bases not matched to a gene; V was cut back by 1 base and J by 12 bases. CDR1 MGHRA and CDR2 YSYEKL come from the germline V gene. The CDR3 DNA sequence: TGCGCCAGCAGCCAAGCTAGCGGGCTAGGACTACCTAGGCAGTTCTTC. This encodes CASSQASGLGLPRQFF.

In its sample, this clone was seen a few times. The rearrangement joins TRBV4-3 to TRBJ2-3; D is uncertain. Germline values: CDR1 LGHNA, CDR2 YSLEER. V lost 4 bases, J lost 3 bases, and 11 bases lay in between. The CDR3 has 14 amino acids. The CDR3 DNA is TGCGCCAGCAGCCCTAGAATCGGGACAGATACGCAGTATTTT. It translates to CASSPRIGTDTQYF.

The chain has TRBV18 and TRBJ1-4, with D perhaps TRBD1 (5 bases). V lost 3 bases to trimming and J lost 7 bases, with 18 bases between them. Germline V gives CDR1 KGHSH, CDR2 LQKENI. This CDR3 has 16 amino acids. CDR3 residues: CASSPGSPSGGEKLFF. The CDR3 bases are TGTGCCAGCTCACCCGGCTCCCCCTCCGGGGGTGAAAAACTGTTTTTT.

This chain connects TRBV9 to TRBJ2-1; TRBD2 matches at 13 bases. This CDR3 has 19 residues. J lost 0 bases, V lost 1 base, and 7 bases had no gene match. CDR1 and CDR2 (germline): SGDLS, YYNGEE. This CDR3 reads CASSVQGLAGSSSYNEQFF. CDR3 coding DNA: TGTGCCAGCAGCGTACAGGGACTAGCGGGGTCTAGCTCCTACAATGAGCAGTTCTTC. Full variable domain (rest looked up from reference TRBV9 and TRBJ2-1): DSGVTQTPKHLITATGQRVTLRCSPRSGDLSVYWYQQSLDQGLQFLIQYYNGEERAKGNILERFSAQQFPDLHSELNLSSLELGDSALYFCASSVQGLAGSSSYNEQFFGPGTRLTVL.

The chain recombines TRBV18 with TRBJ2-7; TRBD1 aligns across 7 bases. Germline CDR1 reads KGHSH; CDR2 reads LQKENI. V trimming: 4 bases; J trimming: 1 base; junction bases outside the gene matches: 4. There are 14 residues in the CDR3. CDR3 in amino acids: CASSLGTVSYEQYF. DNA for the CDR3: TGTGCCAGCTCACTCGGGACAGTTTCCTACGAGCAGTACTTC.

This clone has only one observation. The chain combines TRBV7-2 with TRBJ1-2; the D gene is possibly TRBD1 (6 bases). V lost 3 bases and J 4 bases, leaving 9 bases between the germline ends. This CDR3 has 13 residues. Germline CDR1 SGHTA, CDR2 FQGNSA. CDR3 sequence: CASSLKGVYGYTF. Written as DNA, the CDR3 is TGTGCCAGCAGCTTGAAGGGGGTCTATGGCTACACCTTC.

The CDR3 protein is CASSVDRVKNEKLFF. The CDR3 nucleotides are TGTGCCAGCAGCGTCGACAGGGTGAAGAATGAAAAACTGTTTTTT. The chain uses TRBV9 and TRBJ1-4, with 7 bases that match TRBD1. Germline CDR1 reads SGDLS; CDR2 reads YYNGEE. Germline trimming cut 2 bases from V and 5 bases from J; bases unmatched to any gene: 6. This CDR3 region has 15 residues.

The chain links TRBV28 to TRBJ1-2; D is undetermined. Trimming pared 7 bases from V and 4 bases from J, leaving 7 bases between. CDR1 and CDR2 from the germline V gene are MDHEN and SYDVKM. This CDR3 contains 11 residues. In DNA form, the CDR3 reads TGTGCCAGCACGGGTACCTATGGCTACACCTTC. It yields the protein CASTGTYGYTF.

The chain employs TRBV13 and TRBJ1-6; the match to TRBD1 covers 8 bases. Per germline, CDR1 PRHDT and CDR2 FYEKMQ (reference sequence). Trimming removed 5 bases from V and 15 bases from J; junction bases left unmatched: 15. The CDR3 runs to 15 residues. The CDR3 nucleotides read TGTGCCAGCAGCCCAGCCGGGACAGGCCTCCAATTCCTCCACTTT. This translates into CASSPAGTGLQFLHF.

This clone was found once. The V and J genes are TRBV18 and TRBJ2-1; unclear D gene. Trimming removed 2 bases from V and 2 bases from J, with 13 bases in between. Germline assignment: CDR1 KGHSH and CDR2 LQKENI. The CDR3 totals 16 residues. CDR3 loop: CASSPTALTTYNEQFF. CDR3 nucleotide sequence: TGTGCCAGCTCACCAACCGCGCTTACTACCTACAATGAGCAGTTCTTC.

J is TRBJ2-7 and V is TRBV9; 9 nucleotides match TRBD2. V trimming: 4 bases; J trimming: 1 base; junction bases outside the gene matches: 3. The CDR3 runs 14 residues. Germline V gene data show CDR1 as SGDLS and CDR2 as YYNGEE. This CDR3 is CASSLTSGSYEQYF. The DNA of the CDR3 is TGTGCCAGCAGCTTGACTAGCGGATCCTACGAGCAGTACTTC.